Presented here are 3 T cell receptor beta chains from one specimen sequenced in a study of T cell changes during pregnancy in multiple sclerosis (dated by TCRdb to between 2017 and 2020). Library method: the immunoSEQ multiplex PCR assay. TCRdb mirrors the immuneACCESS table, restricted to in-frame sequences. Some clones are absent from its copies; in checked studies, under half trace to an unresolved V gene, and the reason for the others is unknown. This sample has about 73,000 clones in its table, and approximately 92% of those were observed once. The ten largest account for 2.8% of the sample. The sample consisted of peripheral blood, taken in the third trimester of pregnancy. All receptors derive from a female donor in good health, enrolled as a control in a pregnancy study.

CDR3: CASSQDYRGLHSYEQYF. The CDR3 DNA follows: TGCGCCAGCAGCCAAGACTACAGGGGTCTTCATTCCTACGAGCAGTACTTC. This chain connects TRBV4-1 to TRBJ2-7, with 7 bases lining up with TRBD1. Germline lookup yields CDR1 MGHRA and CDR2 YSYEKL. V shed 0 bases, J shed 1 base, and the junction held 9 bases outside the gene matches. The CDR3 extends over 17 amino acids.

This sequence joins TRBV11-1 and TRBJ2-2; 12 nucleotides agree with TRBD2. Germline V gene sequence: CDR1 SGHAT, CDR2 FQDESV (reference sequence). The CDR3 contains 17 residues. Trimming took 4 bases from V and 7 from J; bases not matched to a gene: 10. CDR3 loop: CASSSRLAGAFIGELFF. The CDR3 bases are TGTGCCAGCAGCTCTCGACTAGCGGGAGCCTTTATCGGGGAGCTGTTTTTT.

This chain links TRBV19 with TRBJ2-3; 10 nucleotides agree with TRBD1. V was clipped by 6 bases and J by 1 base; unmatched bases: 7. The length of the CDR3 is 16 residues. The germline V gene encodes CDR1 LNHDA and CDR2 SQIVND (reference sequence). CDR3 sequence (DNA): TGTGCCAGTAGCGGGACAGGGGAATGGGGCACAGATACGCAGTATTTT. This encodes CASSGTGEWGTDTQYF. The complete variable domain, with remaining parts taken from reference TRBV19 and TRBJ2-3, reads DGGITQSPKYLFRKEGQNVTLSCEQNLNHDAMYWYRQDPGQGLRLIYYSQIVNDFQKGDIAEGYSVSREKKESFPLTVTSAQKNPTAFYLCASSGTGEWGTDTQYFGPGTRLTVL.